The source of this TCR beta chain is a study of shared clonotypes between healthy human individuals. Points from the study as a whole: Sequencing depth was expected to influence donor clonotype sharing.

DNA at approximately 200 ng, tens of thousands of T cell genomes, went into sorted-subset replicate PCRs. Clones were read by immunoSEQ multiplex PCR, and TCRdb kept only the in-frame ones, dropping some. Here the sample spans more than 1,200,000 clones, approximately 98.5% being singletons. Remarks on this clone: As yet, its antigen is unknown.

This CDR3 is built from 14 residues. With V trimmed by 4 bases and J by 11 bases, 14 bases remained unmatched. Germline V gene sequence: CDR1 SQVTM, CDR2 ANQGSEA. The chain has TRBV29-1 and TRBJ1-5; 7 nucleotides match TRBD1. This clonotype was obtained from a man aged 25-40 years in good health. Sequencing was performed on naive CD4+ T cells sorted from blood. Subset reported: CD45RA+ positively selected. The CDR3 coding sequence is TGCAGCGTTGGTACAGGGGCCTCCCCAGTAACCCAGCATTTT. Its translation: CSVGTGASPVTQHF.